Shown below are 29 T cell receptor beta chains from a single sample sequenced in a study of blood T cell repertoires in COVID-19 (TCRdb year 2020). Library preparation employed the immunoSEQ multiplex PCR assay. This immuneACCESS table, as held by TCRdb, lists in-frame sequences with V and J called but not all clones. Of the missing ones, under half trace to an unresolved V gene in checked studies; the others have no known cause. The sample has roughly 250,000 clones on record, roughly 88% of them singletons. 0.87% of the sample rests with the top ten. The sequencing input was peripheral blood. The receptors were sampled from a human donor with COVID-19, enrolled during active disease. The donor label of this sample is uncertain.

This sequence joins TRBV30 and TRBJ1-2, with TRBD1 matching over 7 bases. Germline V gene sequence: CDR1 GTSNPN, CDR2 SVGIG (reference sequence). The ends lost 2 bases at V and 7 bases at J; junction bases unmatched: 7. This CDR3 region has 13 residues. CDR3 in amino acids: CAWSTGTVGGYTF. CDR3 DNA sequence: TGTGCCTGGAGTACCGGGACAGTTGGTGGCTACACCTTC. The full variable domain, with the rest looked up from reference TRBV30 and TRBJ1-2, is SQTIHQWPATLVQPVGSPLSLECTVEGTSNPNLYWYRQAAGRGLQLLFYSVGIGQISSEVPQNLSASRPQDRQFILSSKKLLLSDSGFYLCAWSTGTVGGYTFGSGTRLTVV.

The rearrangement joins TRBV11-2 to TRBJ2-7; weak D call: TRBD2 (6 bases). Germline CDR1 is SGHAT and CDR2 is FQNNGV. V was cut by 2 bases and J by 2 bases, with 10 bases left in between. This CDR3 comprises 14 residues. Here the CDR3 reads CASSLIGSTYEQYF. CDR3 nucleotide sequence: TGTGCCAGCAGCTTAATCGGGAGCACCTACGAGCAGTACTTC.

The chain joins TRBV29-1 to TRBJ2-7; D remains unclear. The CDR3 has 11 amino acids. The germline V and J ends were trimmed by 6 bases and 5 bases, with 11 bases remaining between them. Germline assignment: CDR1 SQVTM and CDR2 ANQGSEA. The chain's CDR3 is CSVVRGNEQYF. The DNA for the CDR3 is TGCAGCGTCGTAAGAGGAAACGAGCAGTACTTC.

The chain joins TRBV30 to TRBJ2-1, with 11 bases lining up with TRBD2. V gave up 2 bases and J gave up 0 bases; unmatched junction bases: 3. The CDR3 has 16 residues. Germline V gene lookup returns CDR1 GTSNPN and CDR2 SVGIG (reference sequence). DNA of the CDR3: TGTGCCTGGAGTATTAGCGGGAGGGCCTCCTACAATGAGCAGTTCTTC. Its protein is CAWSISGRASYNEQFF.

The chain uses TRBV6-6 and TRBJ2-1; 12 bases fit TRBD2. CDR1 and CDR2 from the germline V gene are MNHNY and SVGAGI (reference sequence). V was clipped by 6 bases and J by 4 bases; unmatched bases: 1. This CDR3 has 14 residues. The CDR3 protein is CASSGLAGYNEQFF. Here the CDR3 DNA reads TGTGCCAGCAGCGGACTAGCGGGGTACAATGAGCAGTTCTTC.

In its sample, this clone was seen once. The rearrangement uses TRBV28 and TRBJ2-1, with TRBD2 matching 14 bases. Trimming took 8 bases from V and 9 from J; bases not matched to a gene: 12. The CDR3 loop spans 16 amino acids. The germline gives CDR1 MDHEN, CDR2 SYDVKM. The CDR3 DNA follows: TGTGCCAGCCCAAAGGCGGGACTAGCGGGAGCGGGTGAGCAGTTCTTC. This codes for CASPKAGLAGAGEQFF.

The V and J genes are TRBV4-1 and TRBJ2-5, with D unresolved. This CDR3 has 13 residues. Germline CDR1 reads MGHRA; CDR2 reads YSYEKL. V was cut by 2 bases and J by 9 bases, with 13 bases left in between. CDR3: CASSQFLPQAQYF. CDR3 DNA: TGCGCCAGCAGCCAATTCCTTCCCCAGGCCCAGTACTTC.

The chain joins TRBV5-5 to TRBJ2-1; 8 bases agree with TRBD2. Unmatched junction bases numbered 5, after V lost 0 bases and J lost 0 bases. From germline, CDR1 is SGHKS and CDR2 YYEKEE (reference sequence). There are 17 residues in the CDR3. The CDR3 DNA is TGTGCCAGCAGCTTGGCTAGCGGGCTAAGCTCCTACAATGAGCAGTTCTTC. Protein sequence: CASSLASGLSSYNEQFF.

The V call is TRBV19, the J call TRBJ1-4, with TRBD1 as a possible D gene (6 bases). V was clipped by 4 bases and J by 11 bases, with 26 bases between them. Germline lookup yields CDR1 LNHDA and CDR2 SQIVND (reference sequence). The CDR3 runs 17 residues. The CDR3 nucleotides are TGTGCCAGTAGTACCGGCACATACTACAATTCGAGGGGGAAACTGTTTTTT. Translated, it gives CASSTGTYYNSRGKLFF.

J is TRBJ2-3 and V is TRBV30; D perhaps matches TRBD1 (6 bases). From germline, CDR1 is GTSNPN and CDR2 SVGIG (reference sequence). This CDR3 is 14 amino acids long. V was clipped by 3 bases and J by 1 base, with 11 bases between them. The CDR3 here is CAWRQGWGTDTQYF. CDR3 nucleotide sequence: TGTGCCTGGAGGCAGGGGTGGGGCACAGATACGCAGTATTTT.

This rearrangement joins TRBV5-1 to TRBJ1-1; D might be TRBD1 (5 bases). V gave up 0 bases and J gave up 1 base, with 13 bases separating them. CDR1 and CDR2 from the germline V gene are SGHRS and YFSETQ. This CDR3 is 16 amino acids long. CDR3 residues: CASSLEGPGGNTEAFF. The DNA for the CDR3 is TGCGCCAGCAGCTTGGAGGGTCCCGGGGGGAACACTGAAGCTTTCTTT.

J is TRBJ2-7 and V is TRBV29-1; D is unresolved. The CDR3 has 14 residues. V lost 1 base and J 3 bases, leaving 13 bases between the germline ends. Per the germline V gene, CDR1 is SQVTM and CDR2 is ANQGSEA. The CDR3 sequence: CSVEGVRGSYEQYF. CDR3 nucleotide sequence: TGCAGCGTTGAAGGAGTCCGAGGAAGCTACGAGCAGTACTTC.

The V gene is TRBV11-1, the J gene TRBJ2-1; D call uncertain. The CDR3 is 13 amino acids. The germline V gene has CDR1 SGHAT and CDR2 FQDESV (reference sequence). Trimming took off 1 base at V and 5 bases at J, with 6 bases between the two ends. The CDR3 sequence is CASSLDSNNEQFF. The CDR3 coding sequence is TGTGCCAGCAGCTTAGATTCTAACAATGAGCAGTTCTTC. The entire variable domain, with the rest obtained from reference TRBV11-1 and TRBJ2-1, is as follows: EAEVAQSPRYKITEKSQAVAFWCDPISGHATLYWYRQILGQGPELLVQFQDESVVDDSQLPKDRFSAERLKGVDSTLKIQPAELGDSAMYLCASSLDSNNEQFFGPGTRLTVL.

The chain carries TRBV7-2 and TRBJ2-7; 8 bases line up with TRBD2. The trim removed 3 bases at V and 3 bases at J, leaving 19 bases unmatched. Germline V lookup: CDR1 SGHTA, CDR2 FQGNSA. There are 19 residues in the CDR3. CDR3 coding DNA: TGTGCCAGCAGCTTTAGTCTAGCGGGTACCCCTTCTTCCTACTACGAGCAGTACTTC. This sequence encodes CASSFSLAGTPSSYYEQYF.

The rearrangement uses TRBV15 and TRBJ1-1; 7 positions match TRBD1. Germline V gene sequence: CDR1 LNHNV, CDR2 YYDKDF (reference sequence). The CDR3 loop spans 13 amino acids. J gave up 3 bases and V 3 bases, and 1 base lay outside the gene matches. The CDR3 loop is CATSSTGDTEAFF. Written as DNA, the CDR3 is TGTGCCACCAGCAGCACAGGGGACACTGAAGCTTTCTTT.

CDR3 DNA: TGTGCCAGCAGCTTGGTAGCCGTCGGGAGCTCCCTCTATGGCTACACCTTC. Amino acids: CASSLVAVGSSLYGYTF. The chain combines TRBV5-6 with TRBJ1-2; D uncertain. Trimming took 0 bases from V and 4 from J, leaving 19 bases between them. Germline V gives CDR1 SGHDT, CDR2 YYEEEE. CDR3 length equals 17 residues.

The chain links TRBV7-9 to TRBJ2-7; the D gene is possibly TRBD1 (6 bases). This CDR3 has 14 residues. V dropped 5 bases and J dropped 7 bases, with 18 bases sitting between them. The germline V gene encodes CDR1 SEHNR and CDR2 FQNEAQ (reference sequence). The CDR3: CASSPDRIYEEQYF. The CDR3 DNA follows: TGTGCCAGCAGCCCCGACAGGATTTACGAGGAGCAGTACTTC.

V is TRBV5-4 and J is TRBJ2-1, with a weak D call TRBD2 (7 bases). CDR1 SGHNT and CDR2 YYREEE come from the germline V gene (reference sequence). The CDR3 has 16 amino acids. V was trimmed by 4 bases and J by 2 bases, leaving 16 bases between them. Here the CDR3 reads CASSRRGGDAYNEQFF. The CDR3 nucleotides are TGTGCCAGCAGCCGTCGAGGGGGGGATGCCTACAATGAGCAGTTCTTC.

Here the CDR3 DNA reads TGTGCCAGCTCACCACGGACGGGGAGCTCTGGAAACACCATATATTTT. It codes for CASSPRTGSSGNTIYF. The V gene is TRBV18, the J gene TRBJ1-3; D gene unclear. V was clipped by 1 base and J by 0 bases, with 10 bases between them. The CDR3 totals 16 residues. The V gene's germline CDR1 is KGHSH and CDR2 LQKENI.

The chain uses TRBV7-2 and TRBJ2-1; 8 bases line up with TRBD2. Losses at the gene ends were 1 base for V and 0 bases for J; bases not matched to a gene: 5. The CDR3 has 17 amino acids. Germline V gene sequence: CDR1 SGHTA, CDR2 FQGNSA. The CDR3 sequence: CASSLVGLAGSYNEQFF. Written as DNA, the CDR3 is TGTGCCAGCAGCTTAGTAGGGCTAGCGGGCTCCTACAATGAGCAGTTCTTC.

V gene TRBV6-2 or TRBV6-3 combines with J gene TRBJ2-7, with D uncertain. There are 12 residues in the CDR3. With 2 bases removed from V and 2 bases from J, the gap between germline ends came to 4 bases. Germline V gene lookup returns CDR1 MNHEY and CDR2 SVGEGT. CDR3 amino acids: CASSYPAYEQYF. CDR3 DNA: TGTGCCAGCAGTTACCCTGCCTACGAGCAGTACTTC.

This chain links TRBV11-3 with TRBJ2-3; TRBD2 agrees at 9 bases. Germline CDR1 reads SGHNT; CDR2 reads YENEEA. The CDR3 is 16 amino acids. After removal of 0 bases from V and 4 bases from J, the junction contained 5 bases not matched to a gene. CDR3 DNA: TGTGCCAGCAGCTTAGATAGCGCGGGAGGGCCAGATACGCAGTATTTT. Translation: CASSLDSAGGPDTQYF.

This chain joins TRBV29-1 and TRBJ1-1; D not certain. Germline-derived CDR1 and CDR2 are SQVTM and ANQGSEA. Between the trimmed V and J ends, which lost 5 bases and 8 bases, there was a span of 12 bases. The CDR3 is 11 residues long. The CDR3 region has the DNA TGCAGCGTTCGACCCACAGAAGAAGCTTTCTTT. Amino acid sequence: CSVRPTEEAFF.

This chain links TRBV28 with TRBJ2-7, with D maybe TRBD1 (5 bases). The CDR3 extends over 13 amino acids. Trimming pared 5 bases from V and 4 bases from J, leaving 12 bases between. CDR1 is MDHEN, CDR2 SYDVKM, per germline. CDR3 in amino acids: CASSLAGSYEQYF. In DNA, the CDR3 is TGTGCCAGCAGTCTTGCAGGGTCGTACGAGCAGTACTTC.

In its sample, this clone was seen once. The CDR3 region is CASSHRGSYNEQFF. The CDR3, as DNA: TGTGCCAGCAGCCACAGGGGTTCCTACAATGAGCAGTTCTTC. The V gene is TRBV3-1 (or the pseudogene TRBV3-2), the J gene TRBJ2-1; D perhaps matches TRBD1 (6 bases). This CDR3 spans 14 amino acids. The ends were cut back, 3 bases at V and 1 base at J, with 7 bases in the middle. Germline CDR1 and CDR2: LGHDT and YNNKEL (reference sequence).

With regard to this clone: Other DNA sequences in this specimen translate into the identical CDR3. The CDR3 DNA reads as TGCGCCAGCAGCTGGGACAGGGAGGAGACCCAGTACTTC. This sequence encodes CASSWDREETQYF. The chain links TRBV5-1 to TRBJ2-5; 9 nucleotides align to TRBD1. V lost 3 bases and J lost 5; bases outside the gene matches: 2. This CDR3 comprises 13 residues. CDR1 is SGHRS, CDR2 YFSETQ, per germline.

The chain links TRBV11-2 to TRBJ1-1; 8 positions match TRBD1. The CDR3 covers 14 residues. Germline values: CDR1 SGHAT, CDR2 FQNNGV. Losses at the gene ends were 5 bases for V and 2 bases for J; bases not matched to a gene: 4. The CDR3 is CASSRTGGNTEAFF. The DNA of the CDR3 is TGTGCCAGCAGCAGAACAGGGGGTAACACTGAAGCTTTCTTT.

The rearrangement joins TRBV6-5 to TRBJ1-5; D not certain. CDR1 and CDR2 (germline): MNHEY, SVGAGI. The CDR3 has 14 residues. Deletions cut 7 bases from V and 7 bases from J, with 17 bases between. The CDR3 DNA follows: TGTGCCAGCACTCTAGCACCGGGCGAACAGCCCCAGCATTTT. Its translation is CASTLAPGEQPQHF.

The chain has TRBV7-3 and TRBJ2-3; 12 bases are a match to TRBD2. Trimming cost V 3 bases and J 5 bases; bases outside gene matches: 12. CDR3 size: 18 residues. Germline V CDR1 and CDR2: SGHTA, FQGTGA. In DNA, the CDR3 is TGTGCCAGCAGCTTTGGTGGTGCGGCTAGCGGGAGGGTAGATACGCAGTATTTT. Protein product: CASSFGGAASGRVDTQYF.